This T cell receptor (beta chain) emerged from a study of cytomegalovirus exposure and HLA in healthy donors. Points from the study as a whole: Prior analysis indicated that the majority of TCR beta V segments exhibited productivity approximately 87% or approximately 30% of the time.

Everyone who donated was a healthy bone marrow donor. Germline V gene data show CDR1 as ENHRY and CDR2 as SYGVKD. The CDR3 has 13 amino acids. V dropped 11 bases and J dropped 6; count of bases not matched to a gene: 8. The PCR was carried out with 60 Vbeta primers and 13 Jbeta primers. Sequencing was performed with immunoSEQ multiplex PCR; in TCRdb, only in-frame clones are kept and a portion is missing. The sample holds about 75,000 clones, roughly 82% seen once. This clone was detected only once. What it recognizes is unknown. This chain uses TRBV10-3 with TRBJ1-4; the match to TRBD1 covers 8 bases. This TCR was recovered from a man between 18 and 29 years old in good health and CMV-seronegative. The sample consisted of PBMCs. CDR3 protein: CAAGTGGDEKLFF. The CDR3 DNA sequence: TGTGCCGCAGGAACAGGGGGGGATGAAAAACTGTTTTTT.